Listed below are T cell receptor beta chains from one sample, sequenced in a study of CD8 T cells in Susac syndrome. MiXCR was run by TCRdb on the immunoSEQ multiplex PCR reads, yielding one entry per CDR3 protein. The sample includes approximately 110,000 distinct CDR3 sequences, approximately 96% of them seen just once. What was sequenced was CD4+ T cells from PBMCs. These receptor sequences come from a human donor in good health. The CDR3 runs from the conserved cysteine through the conserved F or W. Each record gives: clone size, V gene, J gene, D gene, CDR3 protein, CDR3 DNA. The D gene is left open where the match is weak. Where a row states a size, it is once, few, many or the class of an expanded clone; other rows omit it.

clone size: NA; V gene: TRBV7-9; J gene: TRBJ1-1; D gene: NA; CDR3 protein: CASSFSGSYTEAFF; CDR3 DNA: TGTGCCAGCAGCTTCTCCGGGAGTTACACTGAAGCTTTCTTT
clone size: NA; V gene: TRBV5-1; J gene: TRBJ1-1; D gene: NA; CDR3 protein: CASSRAANTEAFF; CDR3 DNA: TGCGCCAGCAGCCGCGCGGCGAACACTGAAGCTTTCTTT
clone size: NA; V gene: TRBV20-1; J gene: TRBJ2-5; D gene: TRBD2; CDR3 protein: CSAKGSAGGETQYF; CDR3 DNA: TGCAGTGCTAAGGGTTCAGCGGGAGGAGAGACCCAGTACTTC
clone size: NA; V gene: TRBV20-1; J gene: TRBJ2-5; D gene: TRBD1; CDR3 protein: CSAPLTGGIETQYF; CDR3 DNA: TGCAGTGCTCCTCTCACAGGGGGCATAGAGACCCAGTACTTC
clone size: NA; V gene: TRBV18; J gene: TRBJ2-5; D gene: NA; CDR3 protein: CASSRDQSGGETQYF; CDR3 DNA: TGTGCCAGCTCACGCGACCAGAGTGGGGGGGAGACCCAGTACTTC
clone size: NA; V gene: TRBV29-1; J gene: TRBJ1-2; D gene: TRBD1; CDR3 protein: CSVYDRAGYTF; CDR3 DNA: TGCAGCGTCTATGACAGGGCTGGCTACACCTTC
clone size: NA; V gene: TRBV13; J gene: TRBJ2-5; D gene: TRBD1; CDR3 protein: CASSPSVRTGVLGETQYF; CDR3 DNA: TGTGCCAGCAGCCCTTCAGTCCGCACAGGGGTGTTAGGAGAGACCCAGTACTTC
clone size: NA; V gene: TRBV10-3; J gene: TRBJ2-5; D gene: NA; CDR3 protein: CAISESGAGETQYF; CDR3 DNA: TGTGCCATCAGTGAGTCGGGAGCCGGAGAGACCCAGTACTTC
clone size: NA; V gene: TRBV4-3; J gene: TRBJ1-2; D gene: NA; CDR3 protein: CASSQTRGGYGYTF; CDR3 DNA: TGCGCCAGCAGCCAAACGAGGGGGGGCTATGGCTACACCTTC
clone size: NA; V gene: TRBV2; J gene: TRBJ1-2; D gene: NA; CDR3 protein: CASSIGPGPPNNYGYTF; CDR3 DNA: TGTGCCAGCAGCATCGGTCCGGGGCCCCCTAACAACTATGGCTACACCTTC
clone size: NA; V gene: TRBV20-1; J gene: TRBJ2-1; D gene: TRBD2; CDR3 protein: CSAEPSGNRGEQFF; CDR3 DNA: TGCAGTGCTGAACCTAGCGGGAATCGGGGTGAGCAGTTCTTC
clone size: NA; V gene: TRBV6-2/TRBV6-3; J gene: TRBJ2-6; D gene: TRBD2; CDR3 protein: CASSYPIGGGPLAGANVLTF; CDR3 DNA: TGTGCCAGCAGTTACCCGATCGGGGGGGGACCCCTAGCCGGGGCCAACGTCCTGACTTTC
clone size: once; V gene: TRBV10-1; J gene: TRBJ1-5; D gene: NA; CDR3 protein: CASSESEGSDQPQHF; CDR3 DNA: TGCGCCAGCAGTGAGTCTGAGGGTTCAGATCAGCCCCAGCATTTT
clone size: NA; V gene: TRBV3-1; J gene: TRBJ2-2; D gene: NA; CDR3 protein: CASSQTSTGELFF; CDR3 DNA: TGTGCCAGCAGCCAGACTAGCACCGGGGAGCTGTTTTTT
clone size: NA; V gene: TRBV6-2/TRBV6-3; J gene: TRBJ2-1; D gene: TRBD1; CDR3 protein: CASSGGTVRNNEQFF; CDR3 DNA: TGTGCCAGCAGTGGTGGGACAGTAAGGAACAATGAGCAGTTCTTC
clone size: NA; V gene: TRBV6-2/TRBV6-3; J gene: TRBJ2-1; D gene: TRBD2; CDR3 protein: CASSYRLTSGSLPSSYNEQFF; CDR3 DNA: TGTGCCAGCAGTTACCGCCTGACTAGCGGGAGCCTACCGAGCTCCTACAATGAGCAGTTCTTC
clone size: once; V gene: TRBV7-9; J gene: TRBJ2-5; D gene: NA; CDR3 protein: CASSPRNGETQYF; CDR3 DNA: TGTGCCAGCAGCCCGCGCAATGGAGAGACCCAGTACTTC
clone size: NA; V gene: TRBV5-6; J gene: TRBJ2-1; D gene: NA; CDR3 protein: CASSSRPSVGNEQFF; CDR3 DNA: TGTGCCAGCAGCTCCAGACCCAGTGTTGGGAATGAGCAGTTCTTC
clone size: NA; V gene: TRBV5-1; J gene: TRBJ1-5; D gene: NA; CDR3 protein: CASSPGPAISNQPQHF; CDR3 DNA: TGCGCCAGCAGCCCTGGTCCTGCTATAAGCAATCAGCCCCAGCATTTT
clone size: NA; V gene: TRBV18; J gene: TRBJ2-4; D gene: TRBD2; CDR3 protein: CASSPGRFRAGAENIQYF; CDR3 DNA: TGTGCCAGCTCACCCGGAAGATTTCGGGCGGGAGCAGAAAACATTCAGTACTTC
clone size: NA; V gene: TRBV20-1; J gene: TRBJ2-4; D gene: NA; CDR3 protein: CSASSRDGNIQYF; CDR3 DNA: TGCAGTGCTAGTTCCAGGGATGGGAACATTCAGTACTTC
clone size: NA; V gene: TRBV2; J gene: TRBJ2-1; D gene: NA; CDR3 protein: CASTGEWAFNEQFF; CDR3 DNA: TGTGCCAGCACCGGGGAGTGGGCCTTTAATGAGCAGTTCTTC
clone size: once; V gene: TRBV9; J gene: TRBJ2-1; D gene: TRBD2; CDR3 protein: CASSAGLAYNEQFF; CDR3 DNA: TGTGCCAGCAGCGCGGGACTAGCCTACAATGAGCAGTTCTTC
clone size: once; V gene: TRBV13; J gene: TRBJ2-1; D gene: TRBD2; CDR3 protein: CASSLRRLADDNEQFF; CDR3 DNA: TGTGCCAGCAGCCTCCGGAGACTAGCGGATGACAATGAGCAGTTCTTC
clone size: NA; V gene: TRBV7-2; J gene: TRBJ1-1; D gene: NA; CDR3 protein: CASSLGGDVTEAFF; CDR3 DNA: TGTGCCAGCAGCTTAGGAGGGGATGTAACTGAAGCTTTCTTT
clone size: NA; V gene: TRBV20-1; J gene: TRBJ2-7; D gene: NA; CDR3 protein: CSADVGAEYEQYF; CDR3 DNA: TGCAGTGCCGACGTAGGCGCCGAATACGAGCAGTACTTC
clone size: NA; V gene: TRBV30; J gene: TRBJ1-2; D gene: NA; CDR3 protein: CAWSGPGAPTF; CDR3 DNA: TGTGCCTGGAGTGGGCCAGGGGCTCCCACCTTC
clone size: NA; V gene: TRBV29-1; J gene: TRBJ2-7; D gene: TRBD2; CDR3 protein: CSVQYRTSGSYEQYF; CDR3 DNA: TGCAGCGTTCAATACCGGACTAGCGGTTCCTACGAGCAGTACTTC
clone size: NA; V gene: TRBV10-3; J gene: TRBJ2-3; D gene: TRBD2; CDR3 protein: CAISALAGDNTQYF; CDR3 DNA: TGTGCCATCAGTGCGCTAGCGGGAGATAATACGCAGTATTTT
clone size: NA; V gene: TRBV20-1; J gene: TRBJ2-5; D gene: TRBD2; CDR3 protein: CSVLWGLAGGGETQYF; CDR3 DNA: TGCAGTGTCCTCTGGGGACTAGCGGGAGGGGGAGAGACCCAGTACTTC
clone size: NA; V gene: TRBV29-1; J gene: TRBJ2-1; D gene: NA; CDR3 protein: CSVEQTYNEQFF; CDR3 DNA: TGCAGCGTTGAACAGACCTACAATGAGCAGTTCTTC
clone size: NA; V gene: TRBV19; J gene: TRBJ2-3; D gene: NA; CDR3 protein: CASSRRPTDTQYF; CDR3 DNA: TGTGCCAGTAGTCGACGCCCCACAGATACGCAGTATTTT
clone size: NA; V gene: TRBV18; J gene: TRBJ2-3; D gene: NA; CDR3 protein: CASSYQGSSGTDTQYF; CDR3 DNA: TGTGCCAGCTCATATCAGGGAAGTAGCGGCACAGATACGCAGTATTTT
clone size: NA; V gene: TRBV27; J gene: TRBJ2-1; D gene: NA; CDR3 protein: CASSPLPSYNEQFF; CDR3 DNA: TGTGCCAGCAGTCCCCTCCCCTCCTACAATGAGCAGTTCTTC
clone size: NA; V gene: TRBV30; J gene: TRBJ1-5; D gene: NA; CDR3 protein: CAWGMGANQPQHF; CDR3 DNA: TGTGCCTGGGGCATGGGGGCAAATCAGCCCCAGCATTTT
clone size: NA; V gene: TRBV29-1; J gene: TRBJ2-1; D gene: TRBD2; CDR3 protein: CSVTGGGIYNEQFF; CDR3 DNA: TGCAGCGTGACGGGAGGGGGGATATACAATGAGCAGTTCTTC
clone size: NA; V gene: TRBV19; J gene: TRBJ2-5; D gene: NA; CDR3 protein: CASRMGAGETQYF; CDR3 DNA: TGTGCCAGTAGGATGGGGGCAGGGGAGACCCAGTACTTC
clone size: NA; V gene: TRBV7-2; J gene: TRBJ1-2; D gene: TRBD1; CDR3 protein: CASSLALNRGNYGYTF; CDR3 DNA: TGTGCCAGCAGCTTAGCGCTGAACAGGGGAAACTATGGCTACACCTTC
clone size: NA; V gene: TRBV5-1; J gene: TRBJ1-2; D gene: NA; CDR3 protein: CASSLLPGDKNYGYTF; CDR3 DNA: TGCGCCAGCAGCTTGTTACCGGGGGATAAAAACTATGGCTACACCTTC
clone size: NA; V gene: TRBV20-1; J gene: TRBJ2-7; D gene: TRBD1; CDR3 protein: CSADYSGTGRNEQYF; CDR3 DNA: TGCAGTGCTGACTACTCCGGGACAGGGAGGAACGAGCAGTACTTC
clone size: NA; V gene: TRBV5-6; J gene: TRBJ2-7; D gene: TRBD2; CDR3 protein: CASSFGQREPNEQYF; CDR3 DNA: TGTGCCAGCAGCTTCGGCCAGCGGGAGCCCAACGAGCAGTACTTC
clone size: NA; V gene: TRBV5-4; J gene: TRBJ1-2; D gene: TRBD1; CDR3 protein: CASTGQANYGYTF; CDR3 DNA: TGTGCCAGCACCGGACAGGCTAACTATGGCTACACCTTC
clone size: NA; V gene: TRBV20-1; J gene: TRBJ1-2; D gene: NA; CDR3 protein: CSASDSPRANYGYTF; CDR3 DNA: TGCAGTGCTAGTGACAGCCCTAGAGCTAACTATGGCTACACCTTC
clone size: once; V gene: TRBV29-1; J gene: TRBJ2-7; D gene: TRBD1; CDR3 protein: CSVVPGQGPHEQYF; CDR3 DNA: TGCAGCGTTGTACCGGGACAGGGCCCCCACGAGCAGTACTTC
clone size: NA; V gene: TRBV4-1; J gene: TRBJ1-2; D gene: NA; CDR3 protein: CASSQDHSLGYGYTF; CDR3 DNA: TGCGCCAGCAGCCAAGACCACAGCCTGGGCTATGGCTACACCTTC
clone size: NA; V gene: TRBV19; J gene: TRBJ1-1; D gene: TRBD1; CDR3 protein: CASSIGPMTGRNTEAFF; CDR3 DNA: TGTGCCAGTAGTATAGGACCCATGACAGGGCGGAACACTGAAGCTTTCTTT